These T cell receptor beta chains were read from a single sample in a study of blood T cell repertoires in COVID-19. Repertoires were generated with immunoSEQ multiplex PCR, while TCRdb's copy carries only in-frame clones and drops some. The sample includes roughly 300,000 clones, approximately 87% of them seen just once. The sample comprised peripheral blood. All receptors come from a woman in her 50s who had recovered from COVID-19. Each CDR3 is given with its conserved first and last residue. D genes are given only for firm matches. Size values are once, few and many counts, or a class for expanded clones, and some rows have none.

size: NA; V: TRBV6-5; J: TRBJ2-7; D: NA; CDR3: CASRTGRSSYEQYF; DNA: TGTGCCAGCAGAACCGGTCGGAGCTCCTACGAGCAGTACTTC
size: NA; V: TRBV24-1; J: TRBJ2-1; D: TRBD2; CDR3: CATSGGGYNEQFF; DNA: TGTGCCACCAGTGGCGGGGGGTACAATGAGCAGTTCTTC
size: NA; V: TRBV15; J: TRBJ1-5; D: TRBD1; CDR3: CATSRYQGANQPQHF; DNA: TGTGCCACCAGCAGATATCAGGGGGCCAATCAGCCCCAGCATTTT
size: NA; V: TRBV5-1; J: TRBJ1-5; D: NA; CDR3: CASSLDGQPNQPQHF; DNA: TGCGCCAGCAGCTTAGATGGACAGCCCAATCAGCCCCAGCATTTT
size: NA; V: TRBV28; J: TRBJ2-3; D: TRBD2; CDR3: CASSPIAGGLVADTQYF; DNA: TGTGCCAGCAGTCCTATAGCGGGAGGGTTGGTTGCAGATACGCAGTATTTT
size: NA; V: TRBV28; J: TRBJ1-2; D: NA; CDR3: CAVESGGSDYGYTF; DNA: TGTGCCGTAGAATCGGGGGGGAGCGACTATGGCTACACCTTC
size: NA; V: TRBV7-3; J: TRBJ2-1; D: TRBD2; CDR3: CASSRQGLAGGNEQFF; DNA: TGTGCCAGCAGCCGCCAGGGACTAGCGGGAGGCAATGAGCAGTTCTTC
size: once; V: TRBV7-2; J: TRBJ1-5; D: TRBD1; CDR3: CASSFDRGNQPQHF; DNA: TGTGCCAGCAGCTTTGACAGGGGCAATCAGCCCCAGCATTTT
size: NA; V: TRBV3-1/TRBV3-2; J: TRBJ1-2; D: NA; CDR3: CASSQAGSPYGYTF; DNA: TGTGCCAGCAGCCAAGCGGGTTCTCCTTATGGCTACACCTTC
size: once; V: TRBV4-1; J: TRBJ1-2; D: TRBD1; CDR3: CASSQDWDRRYGYTF; DNA: TGCGCCAGCAGCCAAGATTGGGACAGACGTTATGGCTACACCTTC
size: once; V: TRBV30; J: TRBJ2-7; D: NA; CDR3: CAWSPKPGGGSYEQYF; DNA: TGTGCCTGGAGCCCGAAACCGGGGGGCGGATCCTACGAGCAGTACTTC
size: NA; V: TRBV7-8; J: TRBJ2-7; D: TRBD2; CDR3: CASSSTSGGAYEQYF; DNA: TGTGCCAGCAGCTCAACTAGCGGGGGAGCCTACGAGCAGTACTTC
size: NA; V: TRBV21-1; J: TRBJ2-7; D: NA; CDR3: CASSKDRTVTSYEQYF; DNA: TGTGCCAGCAGCAAAGATAGGACAGTTACTTCCTACGAGCAGTACTTC
size: NA; V: TRBV9; J: TRBJ2-3; D: TRBD2; CDR3: CASSAGLAGRPGGGTQYF; DNA: TGTGCCAGCAGCGCCGGACTAGCGGGACGCCCAGGGGGCGGTACGCAGTATTTT
size: NA; V: TRBV6-5; J: TRBJ2-7; D: TRBD2; CDR3: CASSGTSYEQYF; DNA: TGTGCCAGCAGCGGGACTAGCTACGAGCAGTACTTC
size: NA; V: TRBV7-2; J: TRBJ2-3; D: NA; CDR3: CASSLARADTQYF; DNA: TGTGCCAGCAGCTTAGCGAGGGCAGATACGCAGTATTTT
size: once; V: TRBV7-2; J: TRBJ2-7; D: TRBD2; CDR3: CASSLLVSSGRHEQYF; DNA: TGTGCCAGCAGCTTGCTGGTTTCTAGCGGGAGGCACGAGCAGTACTTC
size: few; V: TRBV3-1/TRBV3-2; J: TRBJ2-2; D: NA; CDR3: CASSHLFQTNSGELFF; DNA: TGTGCCAGCAGCCACCTATTTCAGACTAACAGCGGGGAGCTGTTTTTT
size: NA; V: TRBV6-2/TRBV6-3; J: TRBJ1-6; D: NA; CDR3: CASSPTDGRYNSPLHF; DNA: TGTGCCAGCAGTCCGACTGACGGTCGTTATAATTCACCCCTCCACTTT
size: once; V: TRBV10-1; J: TRBJ2-5; D: TRBD2; CDR3: CASSESGAGETQYF; DNA: TGCGCCAGCAGTGAGTCAGGAGCGGGGGAGACCCAGTACTTC
size: NA; V: TRBV18; J: TRBJ1-1; D: NA; CDR3: CASSREADTEAFF; DNA: TGTGCCAGCTCGCGGGAGGCGGACACTGAAGCTTTCTTT
size: NA; V: TRBV6-6; J: TRBJ1-1; D: TRBD1; CDR3: CASSSGQVREAFF; DNA: TGTGCCAGCAGCTCGGGACAGGTAAGGGAAGCTTTCTTT
size: many; V: TRBV7-2; J: TRBJ2-3; D: NA; CDR3: CASSSYRTDTQYF; DNA: TGTGCCAGCAGCTCGTACCGGACAGATACGCAGTATTTT
size: once; V: TRBV6-6; J: TRBJ1-6; D: NA; CDR3: CATKGGNSPLHF; DNA: TGTGCCACCAAAGGGGGAAATTCACCCCTCCACTTT
size: NA; V: TRBV5-1; J: TRBJ1-1; D: NA; CDR3: CASSLLGMGRNTEAFF; DNA: TGCGCCAGCAGCTTGCTCGGGATGGGGAGGAACACTGAAGCTTTCTTT
size: NA; V: TRBV3-1/TRBV3-2; J: TRBJ2-2; D: TRBD2; CDR3: CASSQGLAGGPSGELFF; DNA: TGTGCCAGCAGTCAGGGACTAGCGGGAGGGCCGTCCGGGGAGCTGTTTTTT
size: many; V: TRBV3-1/TRBV3-2; J: TRBJ2-1; D: NA; CDR3: CASSQGLLGYNEQFF; DNA: TGTGCCAGCAGCCAAGGTCTACTAGGTTACAATGAGCAGTTCTTC
size: NA; V: TRBV19; J: TRBJ2-3; D: TRBD1; CDR3: CASSGTGRRTDTQYF; DNA: TGTGCCAGTAGTGGGACAGGGAGGCGCACAGATACGCAGTATTTT
size: NA; V: TRBV28; J: TRBJ2-1; D: TRBD2; CDR3: CASSSPGLSNEQFF; DNA: TGTGCCAGCAGTTCACCGGGACTATCCAATGAGCAGTTCTTC
size: NA; V: TRBV6-1; J: TRBJ2-7; D: NA; CDR3: CASSEQGSTLYEQYF; DNA: TGTGCCAGCAGTGAACAGGGGTCTACCCTCTACGAGCAGTACTTC
size: NA; V: TRBV5-6; J: TRBJ2-6; D: NA; CDR3: CASIPPVSGSGANVLTF; DNA: TGTGCCAGCATCCCCCCGGTCTCGGGCTCTGGGGCCAACGTCCTGACTTTC
size: once; V: TRBV10-3; J: TRBJ2-3; D: TRBD2; CDR3: CAISSGGAADTQYF; DNA: TGTGCCATCAGTAGCGGGGGGGCGGCAGATACGCAGTATTTT
size: NA; V: TRBV30; J: TRBJ1-2; D: NA; CDR3: CAWSQDPMGEYGYTF; DNA: TGTGCCTGGAGTCAGGACCCGATGGGAGAGTATGGCTACACCTTC
size: NA; V: TRBV14; J: TRBJ1-1; D: NA; CDR3: CASSQVKLQDTEAFF; DNA: TGTGCCAGCAGCCAAGTAAAGCTACAGGACACTGAAGCTTTCTTT
size: NA; V: TRBV19; J: TRBJ2-7; D: TRBD2; CDR3: CASRRAGGEQYF; DNA: TGTGCCAGTAGACGGGCGGGGGGCGAGCAGTACTTC
size: NA; V: TRBV11-2; J: TRBJ2-2; D: TRBD2; CDR3: CASSTSGGELFF; DNA: TGTGCCAGCAGCACTAGCGGCGGGGAGCTGTTTTTT
size: NA; V: TRBV6-6; J: TRBJ2-7; D: TRBD2; CDR3: CASSRSGGVADYEQYF; DNA: TGTGCCAGCAGTCGAAGCGGGGGGGTAGCGGACTACGAGCAGTACTTC
size: NA; V: TRBV6-5; J: TRBJ2-1; D: NA; CDR3: CASSYSWQGIEQFF; DNA: TGTGCCAGCAGTTACTCGTGGCAGGGCATTGAGCAGTTCTTC
size: NA; V: TRBV6-6; J: TRBJ2-7; D: NA; CDR3: CASKKYRGRVSYEQYF; DNA: TGTGCCAGCAAAAAATACAGGGGGAGGGTCTCCTACGAGCAGTACTTC
size: NA; V: TRBV15; J: TRBJ1-1; D: NA; CDR3: CATTSERMATEAFF; DNA: TGTGCCACGACAAGTGAGAGAATGGCCACTGAAGCTTTCTTT
size: NA; V: TRBV2; J: TRBJ2-1; D: TRBD2; CDR3: CASSEEAGVSNEQFF; DNA: TGTGCCAGCAGTGAAGAGGCGGGAGTAAGTAATGAGCAGTTCTTC
size: NA; V: TRBV27; J: TRBJ2-3; D: NA; CDR3: CASSPGQPRGGDTQYF; DNA: TGTGCCAGCAGTCCCGGACAGCCCCGCGGGGGAGATACGCAGTATTTT
size: once; V: TRBV6-6; J: TRBJ1-2; D: NA; CDR3: CASSYPGEKDTF; DNA: TGTGCCAGCAGTTATCCCGGGGAGAAAGACACCTTC
size: NA; V: TRBV28; J: TRBJ2-7; D: NA; CDR3: CASSFNSYEQYF; DNA: TGTGCCAGCAGTTTTAACTCCTACGAGCAGTACTTC
size: NA; V: TRBV6-2/TRBV6-3; J: TRBJ2-1; D: TRBD2; CDR3: CASSLAGEVQFF; DNA: TGTGCCAGCAGTCTAGCGGGAGAGGTGCAGTTCTTC
size: NA; V: TRBV11-3; J: TRBJ2-3; D: NA; CDR3: CASSRGSFTDTQYF; DNA: TGTGCCAGCAGTAGGGGGTCTTTTACAGATACGCAGTATTTT
size: NA; V: TRBV9; J: TRBJ2-3; D: NA; CDR3: CASSPRMTDTQYF; DNA: TGTGCCAGCAGCCCGCGTATGACAGATACGCAGTATTTT
size: NA; V: TRBV6-2/TRBV6-3; J: TRBJ2-1; D: TRBD1; CDR3: CASSYRGTGGLEQFF; DNA: TGTGCCAGCAGTTACCGCGGGACAGGGGGTCTAGAGCAGTTCTTC
size: NA; V: TRBV11-2; J: TRBJ2-3; D: TRBD2; CDR3: CASSPGLAYQSDTQYF; DNA: TGTGCCAGCAGCCCGGGACTAGCGTACCAGTCAGATACGCAGTATTTT
size: NA; V: TRBV4-1; J: TRBJ2-7; D: TRBD1; CDR3: CASSLRGGDRGSYEQYF; DNA: TGCGCCAGCAGCCTACGGGGCGGGGACAGGGGCTCCTACGAGCAGTACTTC